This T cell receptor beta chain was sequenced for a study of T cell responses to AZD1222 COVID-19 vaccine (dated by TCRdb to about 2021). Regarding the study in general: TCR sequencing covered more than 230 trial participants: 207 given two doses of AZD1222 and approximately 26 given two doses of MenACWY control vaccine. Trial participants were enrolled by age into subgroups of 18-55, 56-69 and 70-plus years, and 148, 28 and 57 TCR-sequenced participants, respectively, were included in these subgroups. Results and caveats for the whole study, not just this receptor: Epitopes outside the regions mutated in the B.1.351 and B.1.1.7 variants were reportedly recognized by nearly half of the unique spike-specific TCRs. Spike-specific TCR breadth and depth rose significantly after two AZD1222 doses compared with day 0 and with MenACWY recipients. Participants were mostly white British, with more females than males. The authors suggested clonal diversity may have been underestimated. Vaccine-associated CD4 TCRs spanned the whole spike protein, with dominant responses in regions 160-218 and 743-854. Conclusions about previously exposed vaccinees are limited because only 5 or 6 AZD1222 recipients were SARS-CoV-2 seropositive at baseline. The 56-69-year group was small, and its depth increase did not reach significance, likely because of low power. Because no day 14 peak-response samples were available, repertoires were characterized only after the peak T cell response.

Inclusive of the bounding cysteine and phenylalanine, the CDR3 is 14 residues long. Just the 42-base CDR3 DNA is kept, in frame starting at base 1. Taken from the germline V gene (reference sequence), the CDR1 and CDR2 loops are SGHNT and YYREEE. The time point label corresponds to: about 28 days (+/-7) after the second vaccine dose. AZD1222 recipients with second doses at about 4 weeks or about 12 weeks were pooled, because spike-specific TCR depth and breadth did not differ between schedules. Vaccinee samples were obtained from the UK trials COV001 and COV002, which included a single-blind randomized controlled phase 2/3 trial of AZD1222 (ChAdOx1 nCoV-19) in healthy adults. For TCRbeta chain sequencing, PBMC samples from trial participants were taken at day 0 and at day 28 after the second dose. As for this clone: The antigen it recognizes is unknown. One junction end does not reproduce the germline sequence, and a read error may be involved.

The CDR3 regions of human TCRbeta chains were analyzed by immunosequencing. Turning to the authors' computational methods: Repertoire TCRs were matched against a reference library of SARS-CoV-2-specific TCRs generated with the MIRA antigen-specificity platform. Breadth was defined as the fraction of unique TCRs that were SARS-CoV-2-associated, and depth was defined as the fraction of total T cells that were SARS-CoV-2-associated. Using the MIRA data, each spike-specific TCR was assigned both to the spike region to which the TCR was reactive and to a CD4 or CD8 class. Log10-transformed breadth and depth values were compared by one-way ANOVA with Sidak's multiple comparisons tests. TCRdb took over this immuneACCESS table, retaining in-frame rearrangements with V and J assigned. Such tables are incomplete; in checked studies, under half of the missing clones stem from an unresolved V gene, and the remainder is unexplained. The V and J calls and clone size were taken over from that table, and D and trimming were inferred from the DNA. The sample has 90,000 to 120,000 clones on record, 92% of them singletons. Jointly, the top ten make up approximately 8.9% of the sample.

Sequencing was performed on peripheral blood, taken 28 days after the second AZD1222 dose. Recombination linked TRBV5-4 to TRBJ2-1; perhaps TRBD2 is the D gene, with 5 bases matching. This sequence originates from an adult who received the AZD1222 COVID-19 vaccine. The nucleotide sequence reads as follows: TGTGCCAGCAGTTTGGATCGGGAAGGCCATGAGCAGTTCTTC. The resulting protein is CASSLDREGHEQFF.